Sequencing of this T cell receptor beta chain was carried out in a study of blood T cell repertoires in COVID-19. Study as a whole: Sites across the United States, Italy and Spain contributed samples from acute and convalescent COVID-19. From T cells, B-cell-depleted T cells, or PBMCs came the material, which was cDNA or gDNA.

Authors' methods: Cell counts per sample came from amplifying reference gene primers. TCRdb keeps only in-frame clones here, not all; method: immunoSEQ multiplex PCR. That table gives V, J and clone size, and the DNA gave D and trimming. Of more than 90,000 clones listed, 82% were seen once; the top ten hold roughly 7.9%. Input material: peripheral blood. The receptor was derived from a man between 70 and 80 years old with acute or convalescent COVID-19.

CDR3 in amino acids: CASRPVREDKNIQYF. The CDR3 DNA is TGTGCCAGCAGGCCCGTTAGAGAGGACAAAAACATTCAGTACTTC. The rearrangement links TRBV7-9 to TRBJ2-4, with no clear D. Germline loops: CDR1 SEHNR, CDR2 FQNEAQ (reference sequence). The CDR3 consists of 15 residues. V was clipped by 6 bases and J by 3 bases, with 15 bases between them.